Below are 6 T cell receptor beta chains sequenced from a single sample in a study of PD-L1 blockade in urothelial cancer. The time point: pretreatment peripheral blood. Sequencing was performed with immunoSEQ multiplex PCR; in TCRdb, only in-frame clones are kept and a portion is missing. In the table there are 30,000 to 35,000 clones, over 75% of which are singletons. Sample: PBMCs, taken around atezolizumab (anti-PD-L1) treatment. These receptor sequences come from a man aged 55 to 70 with urothelial cancer.

This clone was picked up a small number of times. J is TRBJ2-3 and V is TRBV5-1, with TRBD1 as a possible D gene (6 bases). V was pared by 4 bases and J by 0 bases, with 9 bases between. Germline lookup yields CDR1 SGHRS and CDR2 YFSETQ. CDR3 size: 14 residues. The CDR3 DNA follows: TGCGCCAGCAGCATACAGGGTAGCACAGATACGCAGTATTTT. This translates into CASSIQGSTDTQYF. The full variable domain, its missing parts supplied by reference TRBV5-1 and TRBJ2-3, is KAGVTQTPRYLIKTRGQQVTLSCSPISGHRSVSWYQQTPGQGLQFLFEYFSETQRNKGNFPGRFSGRQFSNSRSEMNVSTLELGDSALYLCASSIQGSTDTQYFGPGTRLTVL.

The CDR3 DNA sequence: TGTGCCAGCAGTGAATATATTTGGGGCTTCGCGAACACCGGGGAGCTGTTTTTT. Translation: CASSEYIWGFANTGELFF. This chain links TRBV25-1 with TRBJ2-2, with D perhaps matching TRBD1 (5 bases). Germline V lookup: CDR1 MGHDK, CDR2 SYGVNS. This CDR3 is built from 18 residues. Trimming stripped 0 bases from V and 0 bases from J, with 14 bases between.

The rearrangement joins TRBV27 to TRBJ2-7; TRBD2 might be the D (6 bases). This CDR3 contains 15 residues. V lost 6 bases, J lost 5 bases, and 20 bases lay in between. Germline lookup yields CDR1 MNHEY and CDR2 SMNVEV (reference sequence). The CDR3 sequence is CASSRLAGPNHEQYF. CDR3 bases: TGTGCCAGCAGCCGACTGGCGGGACCGAACCACGAGCAGTACTTC.

This clone was seen a handful of times. The chain has TRBV11-1 and TRBJ2-6; D is unresolved. The V gene lost 6 bases and the J gene lost 2 bases, with 11 bases spanning the gap. Germline CDR1 reads SGHAT; CDR2 reads FQDESV (reference sequence). The CDR3 contains 15 residues. CDR3 nucleotide sequence: TGTGCCAGCAGTACGACCCAGGCTGGGGCCAACGTCCTGACTTTC. Residues: CASSTTQAGANVLTF.

This rearrangement joins TRBV6-6 to TRBJ1-4; tentatively, D is TRBD1 (5 bases). The CDR3 sequence is 16 residues long. Deletions cut 2 bases from V and 7 bases from J, with 17 bases between. Germline V gives CDR1 MNHNY, CDR2 SVGAGI (reference sequence). CDR3 region: CASSYLHFQGSEKLFF. The CDR3 DNA is TGTGCCAGCAGTTACCTGCACTTCCAGGGATCTGAAAAACTGTTTTTT.

This chain connects TRBV9 to TRBJ2-1; 11 positions match TRBD1. The ends lost 1 base at V and 7 bases at J; junction bases unmatched: 4. The CDR3 runs to 15 residues. From germline, CDR1 is SGDLS and CDR2 YYNGEE. The CDR3 sequence: CASSVMGTGGNEQFF. CDR3 nucleotides: TGTGCCAGCAGCGTAATGGGGACAGGGGGGAATGAGCAGTTCTTC.